This T cell receptor (beta chain) was identified in a study of CXCR3-negative and CXCR3-positive naive CD8 T cells. General observations from the study: Hydrophobicity of TRB CDR3s was greater in CXCR3-positive naive cells than in CXCR3-negative naive cells. Partially decreased CXCR3 expression was recorded after cryopreservation, and fresh PBMCs were used in most assays. Unlike memory cells, which differed, naive CXCR3-negative and CXCR3-positive cells had similar TRBV-TRBJ usage.

About this clonotype: The target antigen is unknown.

Through 5' RACE with UMI labels, the TRB cDNA libraries were prepared. After re-calling the 5' RACE reads, TCRdb lists one entry per CDR3 protein, DNA absent. Listed are over 150,000 distinct CDR3 sequences; nearly 0.5% falls within the top ten. Naive CD8+ T cells had a CD45RO-CCR7+CD27+CD95- phenotype. The CDR3 sequence is 15 residues long. Germline loops: CDR1 SGHTA, CDR2 FQGNSA. This clonotype originated in a human donor in good health. Some clones in this sample may be carry-over from other donors' samples. The sample consisted of naive CXCR3+ CD8+ T cells from blood. Subset meaning: CD45RO-CCR7+CD27+CD95- naive CD8+ T cells expressing CXCR3 (TNR3+). This chain connects TRBV7-2 to TRBJ2-2; the TRBD1 assignment by TCRdb is unverifiable without DNA. The CDR3 loop is CASSLGHSNTGELFF.